The rows below give T cell receptor beta chains drawn from one sample of a study of blood T cell repertoires in COVID-19. Data came from immunoSEQ multiplex PCR; TCRdb stores just in-frame clones and leaves some out. Of over 30,000 clones in the sample, around 77% were seen once. The specimen sequenced was peripheral blood. Source of these receptors: a human donor in a cohort sampled during active COVID-19. Each CDR3 is given with its conserved first and last residue. Fields, in order: D gene, J gene, clone size, V gene, CDR3 DNA, CDR3 protein. A D gene is named only where the DNA matches it firmly. Clone size is given for some rows only: seen once, a few or many times, or a class if the clone is expanded.

D: TRBD2; J: TRBJ2-1; size: -; V: TRBV18; DNA: TGTGCCAGCTCACCACCGGCCCTAGCGGGAGGGGATGAGCAGTTCTTC; CDR3: CASSPPALAGGDEQFF
D: TRBD1; J: TRBJ2-5; size: few; V: TRBV3-1/TRBV3-2; DNA: TGTGCCAGCAGCCAAGGGACAGGGGGTACCCAAGAGACCCAGTACTTC; CDR3: CASSQGTGGTQETQYF
D: TRBD2; J: TRBJ2-1; size: -; V: TRBV5-1; DNA: TGCGCCAGCAGCCCAGGGACTAGCAGTCAGTATGAGCAGTTCTTC; CDR3: CASSPGTSSQYEQFF
D: TRBD1; J: TRBJ1-5; size: -; V: TRBV19; DNA: TGTGCCAGTAGTTCTGGTAAAACAGGGGTCCAGCCCCAGCATTTT; CDR3: CASSSGKTGVQPQHF
D: -; J: TRBJ2-3; size: -; V: TRBV7-6; DNA: TGTGCCAGCAGCTTATTTCCAGGGGTAGTTGATACGCAGTATTTT; CDR3: CASSLFPGVVDTQYF
D: TRBD1; J: TRBJ1-1; size: -; V: TRBV15; DNA: TGTGCCACCAGCAGAGGAGGCTTCCGGGACAGGGGGCAATGGGTTGACACTGAAGCTTTCTTT; CDR3: CATSRGGFRDRGQWVDTEAFF
D: -; J: TRBJ1-2; size: few; V: TRBV2; DNA: TGTGCCAGCAGTGAACTGGGTCAGGGGTACCGTGGCTACACCTTC; CDR3: CASSELGQGYRGYTF
D: -; J: TRBJ2-1; size: -; V: TRBV5-1; DNA: TGCGCCAGCAGCATAGCGAGTTTTAGCTCCTACAATGAGCAGTTCTTC; CDR3: CASSIASFSSYNEQFF
D: TRBD2; J: TRBJ2-3; size: -; V: TRBV5-1; DNA: TGCGCCAGCAGCTTGGCCCCACTAGCGGGAGCAGATACGCAGTATTTT; CDR3: CASSLAPLAGADTQYF
D: TRBD1; J: TRBJ1-2; size: few; V: TRBV7-9; DNA: TGTGCCAGCAGCGTCGACAGGGGGTCCTTTTTAGGCTACACCTTC; CDR3: CASSVDRGSFLGYTF
D: TRBD1; J: TRBJ2-7; size: -; V: TRBV5-4; DNA: TGTGCCAGCAGAGTCCAGGGGGCCAACGAGCAGTACTTC; CDR3: CASRVQGANEQYF
D: -; J: TRBJ2-6; size: -; V: TRBV19; DNA: TGTGCCAGTAGTATAGGCCAAGGCAGGGGCTGGGCCAACGTCCTGACTTTC; CDR3: CASSIGQGRGWANVLTF
D: TRBD2; J: TRBJ2-2; size: -; V: TRBV5-7; DNA: TGTGCCAGCAGCTTGGGGGGACTAGCGGGAGTGCGGATAACCGGGGAGCTGTTTTTT; CDR3: CASSLGGLAGVRITGELFF
D: TRBD1; J: TRBJ1-2; size: -; V: TRBV13; DNA: TGTGCCAGCAGCTCCGGGACAGACGGTGGCTACACCTTC; CDR3: CASSSGTDGGYTF
D: TRBD1; J: TRBJ1-2; size: few; V: TRBV5-6; DNA: TGTGCCAGCAGCCCAGACAGGGACTATGGCTACACCTTC; CDR3: CASSPDRDYGYTF
D: TRBD1; J: TRBJ1-2; size: -; V: TRBV4-1; DNA: TGCGCCAGCAGCCAAGCCTCTCGGGACAGGACCTCCTATGGCTACACCTTC; CDR3: CASSQASRDRTSYGYTF
D: TRBD1; J: TRBJ2-5; size: -; V: TRBV30; DNA: TGTGCCTGGGGGGGGGACAGGGGAGGAGAGACCCAGTACTTC; CDR3: CAWGGDRGGETQYF
D: TRBD1; J: TRBJ1-4; size: -; V: TRBV7-2; DNA: TGTGCCAGCAGCTCGGACAGGGGGCGCGAAAAACTGTTTTTT; CDR3: CASSSDRGREKLFF
D: TRBD2; J: TRBJ2-3; size: -; V: TRBV15; DNA: TGTGCCACCAGCGGGAGCGGGAGTGTCGGAGATACGCAGTATTTT; CDR3: CATSGSGSVGDTQYF
D: -; J: TRBJ2-1; size: -; V: TRBV19; DNA: TGTGCCAGTAGTATTTCGAGAACTAGTGGAAATGAGCAGTTCTTC; CDR3: CASSISRTSGNEQFF
D: -; J: TRBJ2-5; size: -; V: TRBV29-1; DNA: TGCAGCGTCGCGCTAGTTGGCGGGCAAGAGACCCAGTACTTC; CDR3: CSVALVGGQETQYF
D: -; J: TRBJ2-7; size: medium-sized; V: TRBV5-1; DNA: TGCGCCAGCAGCACCGGGATCCGCTACGAGCAGTACTTC; CDR3: CASSTGIRYEQYF
D: TRBD1; J: TRBJ2-5; size: -; V: TRBV9; DNA: TGTGCCAGCAGCAGTACACCGGGACAGCCGTACCAAGAGACCCAGTACTTC; CDR3: CASSSTPGQPYQETQYF
D: TRBD1; J: TRBJ1-5; size: -; V: TRBV4-2; DNA: TGTGCCAGCAGCCGAGAAACGACAGGGATGTATAGCAATCAGCCCCAGCATTTT; CDR3: CASSRETTGMYSNQPQHF
D: -; J: TRBJ2-7; size: -; V: TRBV4-3; DNA: TGCGCCAGCAGCAAAGAGGTCCTAGGCTACGAGCAGTACTTC; CDR3: CASSKEVLGYEQYF
D: TRBD1; J: TRBJ1-2; size: -; V: TRBV5-1; DNA: TGCGCCAGCAGCTTTTCGCAGGGGGCAGAAGGCTACACCTTC; CDR3: CASSFSQGAEGYTF